This TCR beta chain was recorded in a study of blood T cell repertoires in COVID-19. Study-wide background: Sources were T cells, B-cell-depleted T cells, or PBMCs; the material itself was cDNA or gDNA.

CDR3 length equals 16 residues. Germline lookup yields CDR1 LNHDA and CDR2 SQIVND (reference sequence). V dropped 2 bases and J dropped 3; count of bases not matched to a gene: 7. This table comes from immunoSEQ multiplex PCR, and its TCRdb copy is limited to in-frame clones, with some not included. This table holds about 200,000 clones, under 90% found once. The receptor comes from a man aged 55-75 years who had recovered from COVID-19. V is TRBV19 and J is TRBJ2-1; TRBD1 aligns across 7 bases. Sequenced material: peripheral blood. The DNA of the CDR3 is TGTGCCAGTAGTATAAAGGGGGCAGTAGACTACAATGAGCAGTTCTTC. Its translation: CASSIKGAVDYNEQFF.